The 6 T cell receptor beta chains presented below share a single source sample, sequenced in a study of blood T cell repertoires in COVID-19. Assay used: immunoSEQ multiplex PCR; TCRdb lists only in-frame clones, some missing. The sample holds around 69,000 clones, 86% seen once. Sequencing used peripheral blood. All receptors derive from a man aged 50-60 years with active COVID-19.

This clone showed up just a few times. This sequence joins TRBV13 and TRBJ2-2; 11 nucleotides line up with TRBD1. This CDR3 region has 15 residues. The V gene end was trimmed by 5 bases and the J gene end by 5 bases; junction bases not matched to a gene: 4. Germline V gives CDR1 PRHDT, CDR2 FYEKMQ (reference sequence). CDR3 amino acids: CASSVGTGGTGELFF. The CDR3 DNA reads TGTGCCAGCAGCGTGGGGACAGGGGGGACCGGGGAGCTGTTTTTT.

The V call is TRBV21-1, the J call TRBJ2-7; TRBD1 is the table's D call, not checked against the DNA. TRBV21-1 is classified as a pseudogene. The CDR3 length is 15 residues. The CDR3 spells CASNLIRTGNYEQYF. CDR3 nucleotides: TGTGCCAGCAACCTAATCCGGACAGGGAACTACGAGCAGTACTTC.

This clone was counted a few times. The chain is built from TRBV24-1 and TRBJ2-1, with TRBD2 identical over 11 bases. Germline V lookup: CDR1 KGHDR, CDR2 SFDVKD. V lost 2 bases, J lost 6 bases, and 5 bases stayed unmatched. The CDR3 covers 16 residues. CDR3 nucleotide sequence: TGTGCCACCAGTGATTCTCTAGCGGGAGGTTTCAATGAGCAGTTCTTC. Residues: CATSDSLAGGFNEQFF.

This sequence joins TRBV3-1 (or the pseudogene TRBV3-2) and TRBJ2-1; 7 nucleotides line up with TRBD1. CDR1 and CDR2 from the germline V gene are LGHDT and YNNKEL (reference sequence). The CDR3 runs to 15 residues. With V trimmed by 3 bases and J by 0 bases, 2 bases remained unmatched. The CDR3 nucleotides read TGTGCCAGCAGCCAGGACAGGAGCTCCTACAATGAGCAGTTCTTC. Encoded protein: CASSQDRSSYNEQFF.

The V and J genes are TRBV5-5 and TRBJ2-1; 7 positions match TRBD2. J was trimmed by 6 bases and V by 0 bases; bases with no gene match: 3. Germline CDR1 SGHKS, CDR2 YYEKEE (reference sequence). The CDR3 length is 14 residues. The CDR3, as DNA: TGTGCCAGCAGCTTGGCTGGCGGGAGCAATGAGCAGTTCTTC. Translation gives CASSLAGGSNEQFF.

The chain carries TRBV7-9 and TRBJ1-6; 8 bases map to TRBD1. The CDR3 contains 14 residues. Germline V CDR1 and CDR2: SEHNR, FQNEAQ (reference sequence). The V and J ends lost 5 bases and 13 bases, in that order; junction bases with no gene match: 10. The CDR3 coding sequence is TGTGCCAGCAGCCAACAGGGGGACCCAACCCCCCTCCACTTT. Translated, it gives CASSQQGDPTPLHF.